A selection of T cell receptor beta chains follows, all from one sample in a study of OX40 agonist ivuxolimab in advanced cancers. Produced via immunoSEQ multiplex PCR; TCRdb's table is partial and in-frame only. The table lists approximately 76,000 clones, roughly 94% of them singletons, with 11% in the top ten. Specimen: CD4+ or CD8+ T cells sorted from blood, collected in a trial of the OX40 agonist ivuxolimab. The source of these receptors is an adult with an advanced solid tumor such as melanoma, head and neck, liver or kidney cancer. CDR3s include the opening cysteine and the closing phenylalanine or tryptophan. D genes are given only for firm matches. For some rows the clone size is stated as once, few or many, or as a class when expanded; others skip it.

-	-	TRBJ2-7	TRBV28	CASSLPGGAPHYEQYF	TGTGCCAGCAGTTTACCCGGCGGGGCCCCCCACTACGAGCAGTACTTC
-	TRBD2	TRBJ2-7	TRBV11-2	CASSFSTAGSNYEQYF	TGTGCCAGCAGCTTTTCAACAGCGGGATCCAACTACGAGCAGTACTTC
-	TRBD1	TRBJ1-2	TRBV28	CASSRQGPNPRGYTF	TGTGCCAGCAGCCGACAGGGGCCCAATCCGCGGGGCTACACCTTC
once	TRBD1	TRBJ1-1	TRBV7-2	CASSQGGLGEAFF	TGTGCCAGCAGCCAGGGGGGTCTAGGTGAAGCTTTCTTT
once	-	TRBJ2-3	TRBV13	CASSEGPDTQYF	TGTGCCAGCAGCGAGGGGCCAGATACGCAGTATTTT
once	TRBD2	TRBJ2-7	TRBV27	CASSSGLAVSYEQYF	TGTGCCAGCAGTTCGGGACTAGCCGTTTCCTACGAGCAGTACTTC
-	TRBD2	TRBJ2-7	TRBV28	CASSFRGTSGRGSYEQYF	TGTGCCAGCAGTTTTAGGGGGACTAGCGGGAGGGGGTCCTACGAGCAGTACTTC
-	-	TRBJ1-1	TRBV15	CATSRAGDPMSAFF	TGTGCCACCAGCAGAGCAGGGGACCCCATGTCGGCTTTCTTT
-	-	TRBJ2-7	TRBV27	CASSPGLAYEQYF	TGTGCCAGCAGTCCCGGCCTAGCCTACGAGCAGTACTTC
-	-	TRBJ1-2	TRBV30	CAWSDRDGYTF	TGTGCCTGGAGTGACAGGGACGGCTACACCTTC
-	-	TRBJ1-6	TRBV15	CATSRGPTNSPLHF	TGTGCCACCAGCAGAGGACCGACGAATTCACCCCTCCACTTT
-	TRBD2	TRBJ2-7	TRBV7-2	CASSLLSYRGLAHYEQYF	TGTGCCAGCAGCTTATTGTCGTACCGCGGACTAGCGCATTACGAGCAGTACTTC
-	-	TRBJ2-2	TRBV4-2	CASRGMGSRYTGELFF	TGTGCCAGTAGGGGGATGGGGAGTCGCTACACCGGGGAGCTGTTTTTT
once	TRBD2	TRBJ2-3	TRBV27	CASSLTLAGPTDTQYF	TGTGCCAGCAGTTTAACCTTAGCGGGGCCCACAGATACGCAGTATTTT
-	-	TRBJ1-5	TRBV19	CASTLTEYSNQPQHF	TGTGCCAGTACCCTGACAGAATATAGCAATCAGCCCCAGCATTTT
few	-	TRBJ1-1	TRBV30	CAWSPQTVMNTEAFF	TGTGCCTGGAGTCCCCAGACAGTCATGAACACTGAAGCTTTCTTT
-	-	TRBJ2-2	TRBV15	CATSVRGSGELFF	TGTGCCACCAGCGTAAGGGGATCTGGGGAGCTGTTTTTT
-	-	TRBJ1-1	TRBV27	CASSPNSKAEAFF	TGTGCCAGCAGTCCTAATTCCAAGGCTGAAGCTTTCTTT
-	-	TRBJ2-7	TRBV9	CASSAGTALNYEQYF	TGTGCCAGCAGCGCCGGCACCGCCCTCAATTACGAGCAGTACTTC
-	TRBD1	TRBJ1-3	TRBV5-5	CASSPLATGGASSGNTIYF	TGTGCCAGCAGCCCACTCGCCACAGGGGGCGCCAGCTCTGGAAACACCATATATTTT
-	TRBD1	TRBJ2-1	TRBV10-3	CAISVRFLDRDNEQFF	TGTGCCATCAGTGTCCGCTTCCTCGACAGGGACAATGAGCAGTTCTTC
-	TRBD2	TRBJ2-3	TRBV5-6	CASSSLTSGFTDTQYF	TGTGCCAGCAGCTCACTGACTAGCGGGTTCACAGATACGCAGTATTTT
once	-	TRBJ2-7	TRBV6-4	CASSAVRRATYEQYF	TGTGCCAGCAGTGCCGTCCGGCGGGCTACCTACGAGCAGTACTTC
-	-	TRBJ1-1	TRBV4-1	CASSQGQGFGNTEAFF	TGCGCCAGCAGCCAAGGGCAGGGATTTGGGAACACTGAAGCTTTCTTT
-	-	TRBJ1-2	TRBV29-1	CSVGADLPPVYGYTF	TGCAGCGTTGGGGCCGACTTGCCCCCTGTCTATGGCTACACCTTC
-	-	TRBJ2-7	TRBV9	CASSPSSPNYEQYF	TGTGCCAGCAGTCCTAGCTCCCCTAACTACGAGCAGTACTTC
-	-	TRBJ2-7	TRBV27	CASSFGAGDRYEQYF	TGTGCCAGCAGTTTCGGGGCAGGGGATCGCTACGAGCAGTACTTC
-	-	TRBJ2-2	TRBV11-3	CASSLVSGTQSGELFF	TGTGCCAGCAGCTTAGTCTCCGGGACTCAGTCCGGGGAGCTGTTTTTT
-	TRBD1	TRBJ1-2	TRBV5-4	CASSSDRSPWYTF	TGTGCCAGCAGTTCGGACAGGAGCCCATGGTACACCTTC
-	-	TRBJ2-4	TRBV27	CASSSRAYVNIQYF	TGTGCCAGCAGTTCGCGGGCCTATGTGAACATTCAGTACTTC
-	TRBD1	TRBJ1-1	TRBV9	CASSVGGRGPEAFF	TGTGCCAGCAGCGTAGGTGGGAGGGGGCCTGAAGCTTTCTTT
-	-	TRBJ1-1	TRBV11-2	CASSIGPGKIMNTEAFF	TGTGCCAGCAGCATCGGACCGGGAAAAATTATGAACACTGAAGCTTTCTTT
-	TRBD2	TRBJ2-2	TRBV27	CASSQPPTPLGGRAKTGELFF	TGTGCCAGCAGTCAACCGCCAACTCCTCTGGGCGGGAGGGCCAAGACCGGGGAGCTGTTTTTT
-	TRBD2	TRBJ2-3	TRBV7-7	CASSMGLAETDTQYF	TGTGCTAGCAGCATGGGACTAGCGGAGACAGATACGCAGTATTTT
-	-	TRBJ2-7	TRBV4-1	CASSQLLWQSSYEQYF	TGCGCCAGCAGCCAGCTGCTTTGGCAAAGCTCCTACGAGCAGTACTTC
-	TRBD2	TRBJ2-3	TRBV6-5	CASLSGRVGDTQYF	TGTGCCAGCCTTAGCGGGAGGGTGGGAGATACGCAGTATTTT
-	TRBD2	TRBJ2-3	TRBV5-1	CASRDTGRKRTDTQYF	TGCGCCAGCAGGGACACCGGGAGGAAAAGGACAGATACGCAGTATTTT
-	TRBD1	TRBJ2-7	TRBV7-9	CALSRPQGAQDEQYF	TGTGCCCTTTCGCGCCCTCAGGGGGCGCAGGACGAGCAGTACTTC
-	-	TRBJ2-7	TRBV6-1	CASSEAVGYSYEQYF	TGTGCCAGCAGTGAAGCCGTGGGGTATTCCTACGAGCAGTACTTC
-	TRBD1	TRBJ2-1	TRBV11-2	CASSFGTGGWYEQFF	TGTGCCAGCAGCTTCGGGACAGGGGGTTGGTATGAGCAGTTCTTC
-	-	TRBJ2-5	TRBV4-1	CASSQEGFQETQYF	TGCGCCAGCAGCCAAGAGGGCTTCCAAGAGACCCAGTACTTC
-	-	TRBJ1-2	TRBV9	CASSAAGPSSFHYGYTF	TGTGCCAGCAGCGCCGCCGGGCCTAGCTCTTTCCACTATGGCTACACCTTC
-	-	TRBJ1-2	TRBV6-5	CASSQQEKYGYTF	TGTGCCAGCAGTCAGCAGGAAAAGTATGGCTACACCTTC
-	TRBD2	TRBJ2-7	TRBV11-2	CASSPLFLAGYEQYF	TGTGCCAGCAGCCCTTTATTTCTAGCGGGTTACGAGCAGTACTTC
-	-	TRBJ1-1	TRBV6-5	CASSYSPGLNTEAFF	TGTGCCAGCAGTTACTCGCCGGGCCTGAACACTGAAGCTTTCTTT
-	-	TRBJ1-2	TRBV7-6	CASSSGNGYTF	TGTGCCAGCAGCAGCGGGAATGGCTACACCTTC
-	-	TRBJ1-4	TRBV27	CASSLLGAGANEKLFF	TGTGCCAGCAGTTTACTAGGGGCAGGGGCTAATGAAAAACTGTTTTTT
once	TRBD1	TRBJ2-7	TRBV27	CASRPGTGSYEQYF	TGTGCCAGCAGACCCGGGACAGGGTCCTACGAGCAGTACTTC
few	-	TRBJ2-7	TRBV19	CASSMGEPYEQYF	TGTGCCAGTAGTATGGGAGAACCGTACGAGCAGTACTTC
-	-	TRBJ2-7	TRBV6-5	CASSEGFEQYF	TGTGCCAGCAGTGAGGGTTTCGAGCAGTACTTC
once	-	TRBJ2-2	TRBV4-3	CASSQDRAGTGELFF	TGCGCCAGCAGCCAAGACAGGGCGGGCACCGGGGAGCTGTTTTTT
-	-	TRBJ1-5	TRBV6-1	CASRSRDLQPQHF	TGTGCCAGCAGATCCCGGGACCTTCAGCCCCAGCATTTT
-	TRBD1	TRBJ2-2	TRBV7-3	CASSPRDRGIPGELFF	TGTGCCAGCAGCCCCCGGGACAGGGGGATCCCCGGGGAGCTGTTTTTT
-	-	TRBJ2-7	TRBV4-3	CASSQGQSYSYEQYF	TGCGCCAGCAGCCAAGGACAGAGCTACTCCTACGAGCAGTACTTC
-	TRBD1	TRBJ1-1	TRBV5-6	CASSLPHRDRVTFF	TGTGCCAGCAGCTTGCCCCACCGGGACAGGGTGACTTTCTTT
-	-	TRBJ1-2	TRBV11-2	CASSLEESGFYGYTF	TGTGCCAGCAGCTTAGAAGAGTCAGGGTTCTATGGCTACACCTTC